Below, 8 T cell receptor beta chains from the same sample are listed, as sequenced in a study of T cells after yellow fever vaccination. In TCRdb, the 5' RACE reads were re-called with MiXCR into one record per CDR3 protein. The sample holds more than 300,000 distinct CDR3 sequences, roughly a tenth seen once. Source: CD4+ T cells sorted from PBMCs, taken 45 days after the yellow fever booster vaccination. These receptors all stem from a young man who received the YFV17D yellow fever vaccine.

The chain links TRBV5-4 to TRBJ1-6; a weak D match, TRBD1 (6 bases). Germline V lookup: CDR1 SGHNT, CDR2 YYREEE (reference sequence). V lost 4 bases, J lost 3 bases, and 11 bases lay in between. There are 15 residues in the CDR3. The CDR3 region has the DNA TGTGCCAGCAGCCCAACAGGGAACTATAATTCACCCCTCCACTTT. This encodes CASSPTGNYNSPLHF.

This clonotype was observed a few times. The chain employs TRBV12-3 or TRBV12-4 and TRBJ2-3; 8 positions agree with TRBD1. V lost 6 bases to trimming and J lost 1 base; unmatched junction nucleotides: 12. The length of the CDR3 is 17 residues. CDR3 residues: CASRLRRGRTGTDTQYF. CDR3 in DNA: TGTGCCAGCAGGCTCCGCAGGGGGCGTACGGGCACAGATACGCAGTATTTT.

This clonotype has ten or more counts. The rearrangement joins TRBV7-6 to TRBJ2-1; perhaps D is TRBD1 or TRBD2 (5 bases each). Germline V gene lookup returns CDR1 SGHVS and CDR2 FNYEAQ. Trimming removed 4 bases at V and 6 bases at J, with 16 bases between. The CDR3 consists of 15 residues. CDR3 coding DNA: TGTGCCAGCAGCTCACCAGGGTCGGGGAGCAATGAGCAGTTCTTC. It specifies CASSSPGSGSNEQFF.

CDR3 amino acids: CSAREGGSGTGELFF. The CDR3 DNA sequence: TGCAGTGCTAGAGAGGGAGGATCTGGCACCGGGGAGCTGTTTTTT. The chain recombines TRBV20-1 with TRBJ2-2, with D maybe TRBD2 (6 bases). CDR1 DFQATT and CDR2 SNEGSKA come from the germline V gene (reference sequence). The ends were cut back, 0 bases at V and 4 bases at J, with 12 bases in the middle. This CDR3 spans 15 amino acids.

This clonotype was seen ten or more times. J is TRBJ1-2 and V is TRBV4-3; weak D call: TRBD1 (6 bases). The CDR3 is made up of 14 amino acids. V was pared by 0 bases and J by 3 bases, with 8 bases between. Looked up from germline, CDR1 is LGHNA and CDR2 is YSLEER. This CDR3 reads CASSQDWGHYGYTF. In nucleotides, the CDR3 is TGCGCCAGCAGCCAAGATTGGGGGCACTATGGCTACACCTTC.

This clonotype was seen only a few times. The J gene is TRBJ2-7, the V gene TRBV6-2 or TRBV6-3; D not certain. Between the trimmed V and J ends, which lost 6 bases and 4 bases, there was a span of 13 bases. The CDR3 runs 13 residues. The V gene's germline CDR1 is MNHEY and CDR2 SVGEGT. The CDR3 here is CASRQLALYEQYV. CDR3 nucleotide sequence: TGTGCCAGCAGGCAGCTCGCATTATACGAGCAGTACGTC.

V is TRBV7-2 and J is TRBJ1-5; maybe TRBD1 (6 bases). The CDR3 runs 13 residues. CDR1 is SGHTA and CDR2 is FQGNSA in the germline V gene. V was clipped by 5 bases and J by 4 bases, with 9 bases between them. CDR3 residues: CASSQGHNQPQHF. Written as DNA, the CDR3 is TGTGCCAGCAGCCAGGGGCATAATCAGCCCCAGCATTTT.

This chain connects TRBV10-3 to TRBJ1-2; TRBD1 might be the D (6 bases). The CDR3 loop spans 11 amino acids. V shed 4 bases and J shed 6 bases, with 6 bases lying between them. The germline CDR1 and CDR2 sequences are ENHRY and SYGVKD. The CDR3 loop reads CAISGTDGYTF. In DNA, the CDR3 is TGTGCCATCAGTGGGACAGATGGCTACACCTTC.